The rows below give T cell receptor beta chains drawn from one sample of a study of long-term antiretroviral therapy in people with HIV. Clones were read by immunoSEQ multiplex PCR, and TCRdb kept only the in-frame ones, dropping some. The sample shows around 29,000 clones, approximately 95% of them seen only once. The source was unsorted PBMCs, collected 5.3 years after starting antiretroviral therapy. The receptors were sampled from a man aged 25-45 years with HIV. The conserved cysteine and the conserved F or W are not part of the CDR3 here.

j_call | v_call | cdr3_aa
TRBJ2-7 | TRBV7-9 | ASSLVGLGSYEQY
TRBJ2-3 | TRBV5-6 | ASSPGTYFRDTQY
TRBJ2-7 | TRBV6-4 | ASSPQGESSYEQY
TRBJ2-7 | TRBV19 | ASSTHRLAYSYEQY
TRBJ1-1 | TRBV30 | AWDRGTEAF
TRBJ1-3 | TRBV19 | ASTPGTTGNTIY
TRBJ2-7 | TRBV6-5 | ASSYRNEQY
TRBJ2-7 | TRBV7-2 | ASSLMGQGFREQY
TRBJ2-2 | TRBV2 | ASSRDTGWELF
TRBJ2-7 | TRBV19 | ASSIWGDEQY
TRBJ2-7 | TRBV7-2 | ASSLAGGSYEQY
TRBJ1-1 | TRBV2 | ASSWDRGTEAF
TRBJ1-6 | TRBV6-5 | ASSYSSDNSPLH
TRBJ1-2 | TRBV7-8 | ASSLRSLGQGENGYT
TRBJ1-5 | TRBV6-5 | ASSDWENQPQH
TRBJ1-5 | TRBV7-2 | ASSLIGGGLNQPQH
TRBJ2-7 | TRBV9 | ASSVSQSSYEQY
TRBJ2-7 | TRBV28 | ASSTRLAVLYEQY